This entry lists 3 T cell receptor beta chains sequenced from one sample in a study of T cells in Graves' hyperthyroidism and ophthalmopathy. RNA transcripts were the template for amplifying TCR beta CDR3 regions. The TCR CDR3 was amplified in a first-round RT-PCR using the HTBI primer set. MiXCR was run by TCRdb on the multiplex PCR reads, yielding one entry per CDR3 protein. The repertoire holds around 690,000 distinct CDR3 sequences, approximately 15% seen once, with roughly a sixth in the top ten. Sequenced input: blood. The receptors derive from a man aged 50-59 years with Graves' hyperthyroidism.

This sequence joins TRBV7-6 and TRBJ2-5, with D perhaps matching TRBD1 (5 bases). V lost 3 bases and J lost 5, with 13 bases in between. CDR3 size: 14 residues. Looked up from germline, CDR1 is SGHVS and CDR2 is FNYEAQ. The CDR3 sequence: CASSLYASGETQYF. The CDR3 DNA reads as TGTGCCAGCAGCTTGTATGCCTCAGGGGAGACCCAGTACTTC.

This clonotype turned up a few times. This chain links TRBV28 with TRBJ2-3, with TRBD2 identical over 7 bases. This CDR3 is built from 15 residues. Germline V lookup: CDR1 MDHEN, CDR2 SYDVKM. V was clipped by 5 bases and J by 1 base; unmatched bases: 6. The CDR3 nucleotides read TGTGCCAGCAGTCCTGAACGGGAGGGCACAGATACGCAGTATTTT. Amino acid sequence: CASSPEREGTDTQYF.

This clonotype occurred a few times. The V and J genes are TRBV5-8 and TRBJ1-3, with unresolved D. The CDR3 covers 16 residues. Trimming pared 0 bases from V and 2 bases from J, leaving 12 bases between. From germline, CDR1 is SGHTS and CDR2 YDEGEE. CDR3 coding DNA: TGTGCCAGCAGCTTGGGAGCCGCCCTCACTGGAAACACCATATATTTT. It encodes CASSLGAALTGNTIYF.